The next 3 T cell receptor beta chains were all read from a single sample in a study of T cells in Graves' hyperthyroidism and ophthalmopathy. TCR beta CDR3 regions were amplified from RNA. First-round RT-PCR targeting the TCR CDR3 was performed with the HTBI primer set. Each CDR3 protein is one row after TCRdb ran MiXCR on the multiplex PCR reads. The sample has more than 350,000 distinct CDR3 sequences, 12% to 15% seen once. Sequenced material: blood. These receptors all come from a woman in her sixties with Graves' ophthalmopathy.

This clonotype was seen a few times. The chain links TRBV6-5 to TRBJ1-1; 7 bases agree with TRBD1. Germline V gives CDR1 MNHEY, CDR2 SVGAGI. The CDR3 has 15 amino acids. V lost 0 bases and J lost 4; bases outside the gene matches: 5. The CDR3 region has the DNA TGTGCCAGCAGTTACTCGGTCAGGGGGGGCACTGAAGCTTTCTTT. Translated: CASSYSVRGGTEAFF.

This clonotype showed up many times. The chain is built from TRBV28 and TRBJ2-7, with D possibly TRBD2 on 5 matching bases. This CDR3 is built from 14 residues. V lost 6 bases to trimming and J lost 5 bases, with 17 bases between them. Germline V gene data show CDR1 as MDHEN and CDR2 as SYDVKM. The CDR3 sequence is CASSQTRPGNEQYF. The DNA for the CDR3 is TGTGCCAGCAGCCAAACCCGCCCGGGAAACGAGCAGTACTTC.

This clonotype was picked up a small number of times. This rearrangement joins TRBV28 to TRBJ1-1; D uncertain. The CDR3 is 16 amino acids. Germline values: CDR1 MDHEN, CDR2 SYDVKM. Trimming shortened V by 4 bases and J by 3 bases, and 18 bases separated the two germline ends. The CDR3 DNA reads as TGTGCCAGCAGTTCCCCCCTCCGTCCGCGGGACACTGAAGCTTTCTTT. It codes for CASSSPLRPRDTEAFF.